Below, 14 T cell receptor beta chains from the same sample are listed, as sequenced in a study of identifying expanded T cells in peripheral blood. Some clones are missing from TCRdb's copy, which holds only in-frame ones; the method was immunoSEQ multiplex PCR. The sample yields about 100,000 clones, 87% seen once. Sequenced material: blood. These receptors were taken from a person aged 18 to 70 in good health.

The V and J genes are TRBV4-3 and TRBJ2-7; TRBD1 aligns across 11 bases. The CDR3 is 15 residues long. Trimming took 2 bases from V and 4 from J; bases not matched to a gene: 4. Germline V CDR1 and CDR2: LGHNA, YSLEER. CDR3 residues: CASSQSGTGGYEQYF. As DNA, the CDR3 is TGCGCCAGCAGCCAATCCGGGACAGGGGGATACGAGCAGTACTTC.

The chain is built from TRBV6-6 and TRBJ1-6, with TRBD1 identical over 7 bases. The CDR3 has 13 residues. J lost 8 bases, V lost 8 bases, and 6 bases had no gene match. Germline assignment: CDR1 MNHNY and CDR2 SVGAGI (reference sequence). Here the CDR3 reads CASRQGGDSPLHF. CDR3 coding DNA: TGTGCCAGCCGACAGGGCGGCGATTCACCCCTCCACTTT.

This clone turned up a few times. The V call is TRBV4-1, the J call TRBJ1-6, with 7 bases fitting TRBD1. The germline CDR1 and CDR2 sequences are MGHRA and YSYEKL. The junction had 7 bases not matched to a gene; V was cut back by 1 base and J by 4 bases. The CDR3 runs 17 residues. CDR3 amino acids: CASSQVGTAKYNSPLHF. CDR3 nucleotide sequence: TGCGCCAGCAGCCAAGTTGGGACAGCCAAGTATAATTCACCCCTCCACTTT.

The gene calls are TRBV7-2 and TRBJ2-2; maybe TRBD1 (5 bases). V was clipped by 5 bases and J by 0 bases, with 13 bases between them. The V gene's germline CDR1 is SGHTA and CDR2 FQGNSA. This CDR3 region has 16 residues. This chain's CDR3 is CASSPYRQTNTGELFF. In DNA, the CDR3 is TGTGCCAGCAGCCCATACAGGCAAACGAACACCGGGGAGCTGTTTTTT.

This sequence joins TRBV6-1 and TRBJ2-7; D remains ambiguous. The germline CDR1 and CDR2 sequences are MNHNS and SASEGT. CDR3 length: 13 amino acids. Trimming took off 7 bases at V and 1 base at J, with 11 bases between the two ends. CDR3 sequence: CASIAVNSYEQYF. The CDR3 bases are TGTGCCAGCATCGCAGTCAATTCCTACGAGCAGTACTTC.

The chain is built from TRBV6-1 and TRBJ1-4; D is uncertain. The V end lost 11 bases, the J end lost 0 bases, and 13 bases lay between the germline ends. The CDR3 runs 14 residues. Germline-derived CDR1 and CDR2 are MNHNS and SASEGT. CDR3 amino acids: CAVKPTATNEKLFF. The CDR3, as DNA: TGTGCCGTCAAGCCCACAGCAACTAATGAAAAACTGTTTTTT.

V gene TRBV7-6 combines with J gene TRBJ2-1; TRBD2 aligns across 9 bases. CDR1 is SGHVS, CDR2 FNYEAQ, per germline. The CDR3 is 18 residues long. V gave up 7 bases and J gave up 4 bases; unmatched junction bases: 17. Written as DNA, the CDR3 is TGTGCCAGCACCGAGGGCAGTAGCGGGGGCATCATTTACAATGAGCAGTTCTTC. Translated, it gives CASTEGSSGGIIYNEQFF.

The chain couples TRBV28 to TRBJ1-4; D may be TRBD1 (5 bases). Trimming left V 6 bases short and J 8 bases short, with 16 bases between. The CDR3 extends over 14 amino acids. Germline V gene sequence: CDR1 MDHEN, CDR2 SYDVKM. Here the CDR3 reads CASSSAQGREKLFF. Here the CDR3 DNA reads TGTGCCAGCAGCTCCGCCCAGGGTAGAGAAAAACTGTTTTTT.

The CDR3 is CASSLDPLPEYF. The CDR3 region has the DNA TGTGCCAGCTCCCTGGACCCCCTTCCCGAGTACTTC. This chain uses TRBV18 with TRBJ2-7; no definite D call. Germline values: CDR1 KGHSH, CDR2 LQKENI. The CDR3 consists of 12 residues. Trimming left V 6 bases short and J 11 bases short, with 17 bases between.

This chain uses TRBV9 with TRBJ2-7; the match to TRBD1 covers 8 bases. V shed 3 bases and J 0 bases; nucleotides not matched to a gene: 5. This CDR3 comprises 15 residues. Germline V gene data show CDR1 as SGDLS and CDR2 as YYNGEE. CDR3 in amino acids: CASSETGGYSYEQYF. CDR3 in DNA: TGTGCCAGCAGCGAAACAGGGGGGTACTCCTACGAGCAGTACTTC.

This clone has a single count. V is TRBV28 and J is TRBJ2-7; 9 bases fit TRBD2. CDR3 size: 13 residues. V was clipped by 3 bases and J by 7 bases; unmatched bases: 4. Germline V gene data show CDR1 as MDHEN and CDR2 as SYDVKM. Here the CDR3 reads CASSFAGGREQYF. In nucleotides, the CDR3 is TGTGCCAGCAGTTTCGCGGGGGGGCGGGAGCAGTACTTC.

The chain links TRBV4-3 to TRBJ2-5, with TRBD1 matching over 12 bases. Germline CDR1 LGHNA, CDR2 YSLEER. The CDR3 is 17 residues long. V lost 4 bases and J lost 5; bases outside the gene matches: 11. The CDR3 loop reads CASSLAGPGQGAETQYF. As DNA, the CDR3 is TGCGCCAGCAGCCTTGCTGGCCCGGGACAGGGGGCGGAGACCCAGTACTTC.

The rearrangement joins TRBV6-5 to TRBJ2-2; D not certain. The CDR3 totals 12 residues. Trimming stripped 2 bases from V and 3 bases from J, with 1 base between. The germline gives CDR1 MNHEY, CDR2 SVGAGI. The CDR3 loop is CASSYHTGELFF. The CDR3 DNA follows: TGTGCCAGCAGTTACCACACCGGGGAGCTGTTTTTT.

The chain couples TRBV29-1 to TRBJ1-2; no firm D call. Germline V gene data show CDR1 as SQVTM and CDR2 as ANQGSEA. CDR3 length equals 13 residues. V was cut by 8 bases and J by 3 bases, with 16 bases left in between. As DNA, the CDR3 is TGCAGCACTGCAGGTCAAAGCGACTATGGCTACACCTTC. The encoded protein is CSTAGQSDYGYTF.